This T cell receptor beta chain derives from a study of T-cell memory formation after mild COVID-19. General study points: Clones shrinking from day 15 to 85 showed even CD4/CD8 mixes; later expanders tilted CD4+. Within pre-infection memory, some responding clones were found, suggesting cross-reactive memory joined. Nothing confirmed that second-wave clones peaking on day 37 were specific for SARS-CoV-2.

TCRdb reanalysed the 5' RACE reads using MiXCR and keeps one entry per CDR3 protein. The table records fewer than 350,000 distinct CDR3 sequences, 14% of them present only once. On this clonotype itself: As yet, its antigen is unknown.

Sequencing input: PBMCs or a T cell subset sorted from them (not recorded which). This receptor was obtained from a man in his late teens or twenties who had mild COVID-19 (a few samples of this study predate the infection). Cell type and time point are not known.

CDR3 coding DNA: TGTGCCAGCACCAAACAGCGGGGCCCCCAAGAGACCCAGTACTTC. Translation: CASTKQRGPQETQYF. The rearrangement uses TRBV7-2 and TRBJ2-5; TRBD2 matches at 7 bases. The germline V gene encodes CDR1 SGHTA and CDR2 FQGNSA. Trimming removed 7 bases from V and 1 base from J; junction bases left unmatched: 9. CDR3 length equals 15 residues. Supplemented by reference TRBV7-2 and TRBJ2-5, the full variable domain reads GAGVSQSPSNKVTEKGKDVELRCDPISGHTALYWYRQSLGQGLEFLIYFQGNSAPDKSGLPSDRFSAERTGGSVSTLTIQRTQQEDSAVYLCASTKQRGPQETQYFGPGTRLLVL.